The rows below give T cell receptor beta chains drawn from one sample of a study of blood T cell repertoires in COVID-19. TCRdb's copy holds only in-frame clones and misses some; the assay was immunoSEQ multiplex PCR. The table lists roughly 48,000 clones, approximately 88% of them singletons. The sequencing sample was made of peripheral blood. The receptors were gathered from a man aged 65 to 79 with acute or convalescent COVID-19. CDR3s include the opening cysteine and the closing phenylalanine or tryptophan. D genes are given only for firm matches. A clone size is listed for some rows: how often the clone was seen (once, few, many), or a class if it is expanded.

abundance	v_gene	d_gene	j_gene	CDR3nt	CDR3aa
-	TRBV30	TRBD1	TRBJ1-1	TGTGCCTGGAGTACAACAGGGGGGGTGTCTGAAGCTTTCTTT	CAWSTTGGVSEAFF
-	TRBV11-3	TRBD1	TRBJ2-5	TGTGCCAGCAGCTCCACGGCCGCGGACAGGAAAGAGACCCAGTACTTC	CASSSTAADRKETQYF
-	TRBV11-2	TRBD1	TRBJ1-6	TGTGCCAGCAGCTCCGTCGGGGGACAGGGCCCTTCTAATTCACCCCTCCACTTT	CASSSVGGQGPSNSPLHF
few	TRBV10-3	TRBD1	TRBJ2-5	TGTGCCGGAGGACGGGACAGGGAGGAGACCCAGTACTTC	CAGGRDREETQYF
-	TRBV18	-	TRBJ1-1	TGTGCCAGCGGAGGGGACCGGAACACTGAAGCTTTCTTT	CASGGDRNTEAFF
-	TRBV28	-	TRBJ2-7	TGTGCCAGCAGTCCCCTAGGGGGGGGCGAGCAGTACTTC	CASSPLGGGEQYF
-	TRBV7-3	-	TRBJ2-3	TGTGCCAGCAGCCAAGACAGTTCGGTGAATACGCAGTATTTT	CASSQDSSVNTQYF
-	TRBV5-1	-	TRBJ1-6	TGCGCCAGCAGCCCCTACAGGGATTCACCCCTCCACTTT	CASSPYRDSPLHF
-	TRBV14	TRBD2	TRBJ2-1	TGTGCCAGCAGCCCCACTAGCGGGGGGGCCAATGAGCAGTTCTTC	CASSPTSGGANEQFF
once	TRBV11-2	-	TRBJ2-5	TGTGCCAGCAGCTTAGCGCCGCGGGAGACCCAGTACTTC	CASSLAPRETQYF